These 15 T cell receptor beta chains were sequenced from one sample in a study of response to subunit inactivated influenza vaccine. TCRdb re-analysed the RT-PCR reads in MiXCR, keeping a single row per CDR3 protein. In the table there are approximately 570,000 distinct CDR3 sequences, 7.5% to 8.5% of which are singletons. The material was PBMCs from blood, obtained roughly 24 months after vaccination. The receptors come from a man between 50 and 70 years old who received an inactivated influenza vaccine.

The rearrangement links TRBV20-1 to TRBJ2-7; 8 bases agree with TRBD2. This CDR3 comprises 13 residues. V shed 3 bases and J 2 bases; nucleotides not matched to a gene: 3. The V gene's germline CDR1 is DFQATT and CDR2 SNEGSKA (reference sequence). The CDR3 DNA is TGCAGTGCTAGCTTCGGGGGGGCCTACGAGCAGTACTTC. It is translated as CSASFGGAYEQYF.

V and J are TRBV10-3 and TRBJ2-2, with no clear D. CDR3 length: 13 residues. Germline loops: CDR1 ENHRY, CDR2 SYGVKD. The V end lost 6 bases, the J end lost 8 bases, and 13 bases lay between the germline ends. The CDR3 nucleotides are TGTGCCATCAGCCCAGTCGTGACAGGGGAGCTGTTTTTT. Protein sequence: CAISPVVTGELFF.

The rearrangement links TRBV6-2 or TRBV6-3 to TRBJ2-7; D is possibly TRBD1 or TRBD2 (5 bases each). CDR3 length equals 16 residues. The germline V gene encodes CDR1 MNHEY and CDR2 SVGEGT. Trimming took off 4 bases at V and 2 bases at J, with 18 bases between the two ends. The DNA of the CDR3 is TGTGCCAGCAGTTCCCCCCCCGGACTGGGGGCCTACGAGCAGTACTTC. This encodes CASSSPPGLGAYEQYF.

This clonotype showed up just a few times. The CDR3 loop reads CASSLNQDYQTQYF. DNA of the CDR3: TGTGCCAGCAGCTTGAACCAGGACTACCAGACGCAGTATTTT. The chain employs TRBV7-8 and TRBJ2-3; D is perhaps TRBD2 (6 bases). From germline, CDR1 is SGHVS and CDR2 FQNEAQ. The CDR3 has 14 residues. V lost 3 bases and J lost 9, with 16 bases in between.

The V and J genes are TRBV7-2 and TRBJ1-1; TRBD1 is a possible D gene (5 bases). Looked up from germline, CDR1 is SGHTA and CDR2 is FQGNSA. There are 17 residues in the CDR3. Trimming left V 2 bases short and J 6 bases short, with 22 bases between. The CDR3 bases are TGTGCCAGCAGCTTAAGGCAGGGAGGGGTCGGCGGCGCTGAAGCTTTCTTT. Its protein product is CASSLRQGGVGGAEAFF.

The chain links TRBV5-1 to TRBJ2-3, with 7 bases aligning to TRBD2. V shed 0 bases, J shed 0 bases, and the junction held 10 bases outside the gene matches. Looked up from germline, CDR1 is SGHRS and CDR2 is YFSETQ. This CDR3 region has 18 residues. The CDR3: CASSLAVGGRASTDTQYF. CDR3 bases: TGCGCCAGCAGCTTGGCCGTGGGCGGGAGAGCTAGCACAGATACGCAGTATTTT.

This clonotype has a count of ten or more. The chain couples TRBV7-2 to TRBJ1-2, with D uncertain. Deletions cut 1 base from V and 5 bases from J, with 11 bases between. In germline, CDR1 is SGHTA, CDR2 FQGNSA. This CDR3 contains 14 residues. The CDR3 spells CASSLVADPYGYTF. DNA of the CDR3: TGTGCCAGCAGCTTAGTGGCGGACCCATATGGCTACACCTTC.

This clonotype was seen many times. This chain uses TRBV29-1 with TRBJ2-2, with D possibly matching TRBD1 (6 bases). CDR3 length: 14 amino acids. The germline V gene encodes CDR1 SQVTM and CDR2 ANQGSEA. Trimming took 4 bases from V and 7 from J, leaving 16 bases between them. The DNA of the CDR3 is TGCAGCGTTGGAGAACAGGGATGGATCGGGGAGCTGTTTTTT. Translation gives CSVGEQGWIGELFF.

V and J are TRBV2 and TRBJ2-2; TRBD1 agrees at 9 bases. Trimming at V came to 6 bases and at J to 4 bases, leaving 6 bases not matched to a gene. CDR1 is SNHLY, CDR2 FYNNEI, per germline. The CDR3 sequence is 15 residues long. CDR3 DNA sequence: TGTGCCAGCAGAGCCGGGACAGGGACCACCGGGGAGCTGTTTTTT. Encoded protein: CASRAGTGTTGELFF.

This clonotype was counted between two and nine times. The chain joins TRBV19 to TRBJ1-6, with D maybe TRBD1 (6 bases). Trimming took off 7 bases at V and 9 bases at J, with 16 bases between the two ends. CDR3 length: 14 amino acids. CDR1 and CDR2 from the germline V gene are LNHDA and SQIVND (reference sequence). In DNA, the CDR3 is TGTGCCAGTAACCGAGGACAGCTAGGTTCACCCCTCCACTTT. Amino acid sequence: CASNRGQLGSPLHF.

The CDR3 here is CASSNLAGRGELFF. The CDR3 bases are TGTGCCAGTAGTAATCTAGCGGGCCGAGGGGAGCTGTTTTTT. V gene TRBV19 combines with J gene TRBJ2-2; 8 bases agree with TRBD2. V trimming: 4 bases; J trimming: 8 bases; junction bases outside the gene matches: 6. CDR3 length: 14 amino acids. The germline CDR1 and CDR2 sequences are LNHDA and SQIVND (reference sequence).

This clonotype was recorded a few times. This chain uses TRBV6-5 with TRBJ1-4; D call uncertain. Germline-derived CDR1 and CDR2 are MNHEY and SVGAGI. V gave up 4 bases and J gave up 4 bases, with 16 bases separating them. This CDR3 is built from 16 residues. The CDR3 DNA reads as TGTGCCAGCAGTTCCCGAACGCAGGAGTTTAATGAAAAACTGTTTTTT. It is translated as CASSSRTQEFNEKLFF.

This clonotype was seen many times. The chain has TRBV19 and TRBJ2-1; a weak D match, TRBD2 (6 bases). CDR1 is LNHDA and CDR2 is SQIVND in the germline V gene (reference sequence). The CDR3 is 13 residues long. V was trimmed by 6 bases and J by 4 bases, leaving 10 bases between them. The CDR3 region has the DNA TGTGCCAGTAGGTCTAGCGAGTACAATGAGCAGTTCTTC. It is translated as CASRSSEYNEQFF.

This clonotype was detected many times. The V call is TRBV7-2, the J call TRBJ2-5; maybe TRBD1 (5 bases). Germline V lookup: CDR1 SGHTA, CDR2 FQGNSA. Trimming pared 1 base from V and 4 bases from J, leaving 10 bases between. There are 14 residues in the CDR3. The DNA of the CDR3 is TGTGCCAGCAGCTTAGGCCTGGGGCCAGAGACCCAGTACTTC. It is translated as CASSLGLGPETQYF.

This clonotype has more than one count but fewer than ten. The V and J genes are TRBV7-2 and TRBJ2-7; the D gene is possibly TRBD1 (7 bases). Germline V gene lookup returns CDR1 SGHTA and CDR2 FQGNSA. This CDR3 region has 15 residues. V lost 7 bases, J lost 2 bases, and 18 bases lay in between. The CDR3 loop is CASTFQGGAPYEQYF. CDR3 DNA: TGTGCCAGCACATTTCAGGGGGGCGCACCCTACGAGCAGTACTTC.